A selection of T cell receptor beta chains follows, all from one sample in a study of blood T cell repertoires in COVID-19. Here immunoSEQ multiplex PCR was the method, and the copy in TCRdb shows in-frame clones only, minus some. The sample lists 230,000 or so clones, 65% to 90% occurring once. The sequencing input was peripheral blood. The receptor set was obtained from a middle-aged man who had recovered from COVID-19. Both conserved end residues are part of each CDR3. D genes are given only for firm matches.

>TRBJ2-7|NA|TRBV10-2
CASSGQSSYEQYF
>TRBJ1-3|NA|TRBV7-9
CASGVRGHAGNTIYF
>TRBJ1-1|NA|TRBV5-6
CASSLQGMGTEAFF
>TRBJ1-1|NA|TRBV6-6
CASSFQGDTEAFF
>TRBJ1-4|TRBD1|TRBV6-6
CATHEYGTANEKLFF
>TRBJ2-3|TRBD2|TRBV4-3
CASSQGPAGVITDTQYF
>TRBJ2-7|TRBD2|TRBV11-3
CASSQGLAGGPEDEQYF
>TRBJ2-1|TRBD2|TRBV9
CASSSGTSGSGDEQFF
>TRBJ2-3|TRBD1|TRBV30
CAWGQGVTDTQYF
>TRBJ2-2|NA|TRBV6-2/TRBV6-3
CASSLRTSPPTGELFF
>TRBJ1-1|NA|TRBV5-1
CASSLDSTVNTEAFF
>TRBJ1-6|NA|TRBV2
CATRQVEYNSPLHF
>TRBJ2-6|NA|TRBV5-3
CARSYRPPKPGANVLTF
>TRBJ2-3|TRBD1|TRBV18
CASSPGTASTDTQYF
>TRBJ1-2|TRBD1|TRBV11-2
CASSLNRGDDGYTF
>TRBJ1-5|TRBD1|TRBV6-6
CASSPTGGRNQPQHF
>TRBJ1-1|TRBD1|TRBV2
CASSPGTGNAFF
>TRBJ2-7|NA|TRBV5-4
CASSPTQQVSSEQYF
>TRBJ2-5|NA|TRBV10-1
CASRLETQYF
>TRBJ1-6|NA|TRBV9
CASSGGDNSPLHF
>TRBJ2-1|TRBD1|TRBV5-1
CASSLQGAAGNEQFF
>TRBJ2-5|NA|TRBV5-1
CASSFRGIGETQYF
>TRBJ1-6|NA|TRBV9
CASSVDPRSPLHF
>TRBJ2-2|NA|TRBV13
CASSLRQNTGELFF
>TRBJ1-1|TRBD1|TRBV12-5
CASGSSPVTGMNTEAFF
>TRBJ1-1|TRBD1|TRBV18
CASSRPGQGARGTEAFF
>TRBJ2-1|TRBD2|TRBV2
CASSEYTSGVPRNEQFF
>TRBJ1-2|NA|TRBV19
CASSIRDNYGYTF
>TRBJ2-1|TRBD1|TRBV4-3
CASSKLTGTGYNEQFF
>TRBJ2-3|TRBD2|TRBV7-2
CASSLGLVRDTQYF
>TRBJ2-1|NA|TRBV28
CASSFGGPSYNEQFF
>TRBJ2-5|TRBD1|TRBV2
CASGPGTGEETQYF
>TRBJ2-5|NA|TRBV7-9
CASSLTAEETQYF
>TRBJ1-1|TRBD1|TRBV10-3
CAISESGRGTNTEAFF
>TRBJ2-1|TRBD2|TRBV5-1
CASSLAGGPSWNEQFF
>TRBJ2-7|TRBD2|TRBV19
CASSQSTSGIEQYF
>TRBJ1-5|NA|TRBV27
CASSLNPGLVDQPQHF
>TRBJ1-2|NA|TRBV30
CAWSRDRPLGYTF
>TRBJ2-7|NA|TRBV6-6
CASSYGGGASYEQYF
>TRBJ2-2|NA|TRBV25-1
CASSENGDGELFF
>TRBJ2-7|NA|TRBV6-5
CASSYARSYYEQYF
>TRBJ1-2|NA|TRBV27
CASSPLRDPYGYTF
>TRBJ2-1|TRBD2|TRBV20-1
CSASTSSEQFF
>TRBJ2-1|NA|TRBV7-2
CASSHLSPMAREQFF
>TRBJ2-7|NA|TRBV5-1
CASSFLTGTSSYEQYF
>TRBJ2-7|NA|TRBV4-1
CASSRGTDNYEQYF
>TRBJ1-1|NA|TRBV11-3
CASSLVSAGYTEAFF
>TRBJ2-6|TRBD2|TRBV6-6
CASSPAGTSGRPGANVLTF
>TRBJ2-3|TRBD2|TRBV7-9
CASSLLRPSGAPGF
>TRBJ2-7|NA|TRBV5-5
CASSLSQSTLYEQYF
>TRBJ2-2|NA|TRBV11-3
CASSLASSPNTGELFF
>TRBJ2-3|NA|TRBV5-4
CASSPGTSDTQYF
>TRBJ1-1|NA|TRBV11-2
CASSLFEGTEAFF
>TRBJ1-1|NA|TRBV11-2
CASSLVSQGGLNTEAFF